This TCR beta chain was obtained from a study of beta chain features in type 1 diabetes (dated 2018 in TCRdb). Study-wide context: Patients and healthy donors did not differ in mean age, gender distribution, total cell number or subset yield. Naive and central memory subsets were obtained from all 30 or so donors, but regulatory and stem cell-like memory subsets were isolated from only 8 patients and roughly 8 healthy donors. The study compared the TCRB repertoires of sorted circulating CD4+ T cell subsets in recently diagnosed type 1 diabetes patients with those in matched healthy donors. A total of roughly 100 million sorted cells were examined across all samples, and the number of cells per subset was strongly correlated with RNA yield. General conclusions and limits of the study: Because cDNA was sequenced instead of genomic DNA, highly expressing activated cells could be over-represented, though the groups showed no difference in activation or CD3 levels. Type 1 diabetes patients showed a moderate but significant shortening of TCRB CDR3 length in all four CD4+ subsets. At VDJ recombination sites, type 1 diabetes patients had fewer insertions and more deleted nucleotides, which implies abnormalities in thymic rearrangement. The naive, central memory and regulatory TCRB repertoires appeared to resemble one another more closely among patients than among healthy donors. Because small numbers of individuals were included in the HLA sub-analyses, any influence of HLA type on TCRB rearrangement was left unresolved. Shorter templates might be favored by PCR, yet because patient and control samples were amplified and corrected together, any such skew would affect both groups equally.

Points on this clone: No cognate antigen has been identified for it. No qualities accompany the bases; no much larger clone lies one base away.

Taken from the germline V gene, the CDR1 and CDR2 loops are ENHRY and SYGVKD. V sheds 4 bases and J sheds 6 bases, leaving 22 bases between their ends. The CDR3 contains 16 residues, cysteine and phenylalanine counted. Left in the record is the CDR3 DNA by itself, 48 bases read in frame from the first base. Each donor gave one peripheral blood draw, roughly 120 mL on average, collected into heparinised tubes. Using a panel that included CD45RO, CCR7, CD25, CD127, CD95 and CD27, naive, central memory, regulatory and stem cell-like memory CD4+ T cells were sorted on a BD FACSAria II. All sorted populations exceeded 95% purity. Right away, PBMCs were isolated by Lymphoprep density gradient centrifugation and were stained directly, with no culture step. So that batch effects would be minimized, each experiment stained and sorted samples in pairs, pairing one healthy donor with one patient. All of the isolated RNA was reverse transcribed with the High Capacity cDNA Reverse Transcription Kit, so expressed TCRB transcripts were sequenced. Deep immunoSEQ sequencing was applied to naive, central memory and regulatory T cell samples, giving an average of approximately 3.8 million total reads per sample. Sorted cells were lysed in RLT buffer and RNA was extracted with DNase-treated RNeasy Micro or Mini kits, depending on cell number. Each cell subset was processed on its own to prevent cross-contamination, while patient and healthy donor samples were processed together. Using the immunoSEQ multiplex PCR, TCRB sequences were amplified from cDNA into 87-bp fragments spanning the CDR3 region. Sequencing of the amplicons was performed on the Illumina HiSeq platform. As for how the authors treated the data: Synthetic template baselines were used to correct PCR bias computationally, reads within Hamming distance 2 were collapsed together, and singletons that could not be merged were discarded. By aligning reads against IMGT, V, D and J genes, CDR3 length, and insertions or deletions at six rearrangement sites were assigned. Within each subset, clonotype counts were normalized to sorted cell number, and only after that were true diversity and Gini coefficients computed with the tcR R package. The overlap coefficient, calculated on TCRB nucleotide sequences, was used to quantify repertoire sharing. Out-of-frame TCRB sequences from naive cells were analyzed as a proxy for the pre-selection repertoire. In its TCRdb copy, this immuneACCESS table keeps in-frame sequences only and misses some clones. Where compared with another copy, unresolved V genes explain less than half of these, and the others have no known cause. V, J and clone size derive from that table, while D and trimming were established from the DNA sequence. The sample contains 600,000 to 750,000 clones, 9.5% to 15% of them found a single time. Together, the top ten hold 0.095% to 0.15% of the sample.

The V and J segments used are TRBV10-3 and TRBJ2-7; TRBD1 could be the D gene, as 5 bases match. This TCR came from a young man with type 1 diabetes. The sequenced sample was naive CD4+ T cells from blood. The cell subset or site label on this specimen signifies: true naive CD4+ T cells. The CDR3 region: CAISATGSRGRREQYF. Here is the DNA: TGTGCCATCAGTGCTACAGGAAGCCGTGGCCGCCGCGAGCAGTACTTC.